This is a list of T cell receptor beta chains from one sample in a study of cytomegalovirus exposure and HLA in healthy donors. Libraries were prepared by immunoSEQ multiplex PCR; TCRdb keeps only in-frame clonotypes and omits some of them. The sample table includes around 140,000 clones. Sequenced: PBMCs. The receptors here all came from a woman aged 50 to 60 in good health and CMV-seronegative. Both conserved end residues are part of each CDR3. The D gene is left open where the match is weak.

V	D	J	DNA	CDR3
TRBV5-1	TRBD1	TRBJ2-3	TGCGCCAGCGTGGGACAGACCACAGATACGCAGTATTTT	CASVGQTTDTQYF
TRBV6-6	TRBD1	TRBJ2-7	TGTGCCAGCAAACCGGGACAGGGGGCCTACGAGCAGTACTTC	CASKPGQGAYEQYF
TRBV18	NA	TRBJ2-7	TGTGCCAGCTCACCACCGGGACACCACGAGCAGTACTTC	CASSPPGHHEQYF
TRBV7-2	NA	TRBJ2-5	TGTGCCAGCAACTCCGGGGGTCTGACCCAGTACTTC	CASNSGGLTQYF
TRBV9	NA	TRBJ2-7	TGTGCCAGCAGCGTAGATCAGGTCCCCTACGAGCAGTACTTC	CASSVDQVPYEQYF
TRBV4-1	TRBD1	TRBJ1-4	TGCGCCAGCAGCCTGGGAAGACCGCTTACAGGGGCAAAAGAAAAACTGTTTTTT	CASSLGRPLTGAKEKLFF
TRBV5-1	NA	TRBJ1-2	TGCGCCAGCAGCTTGGCCCCAGGGGCTCCTTATGGCTACACCTTC	CASSLAPGAPYGYTF
TRBV11-2	TRBD1	TRBJ2-7	TGTGCCAGCAGCTTAGGGGGTCAGGGGGACACCTACGAGCAGTACTTC	CASSLGGQGDTYEQYF
TRBV4-3	NA	TRBJ2-7	TGCGCCAGCAGCCAAGATTCCGGGACTTCTTACGAGCAGTACTTC	CASSQDSGTSYEQYF
TRBV15	TRBD2	TRBJ2-5	TGTGCCACCAGCAGACCAAACCGGGGGGGTGAGACCCAGTACTTC	CATSRPNRGGETQYF
TRBV6-5	NA	TRBJ1-3	TGTGCCAGCAGTTTCGGGACTAACGGAAACACCATATATTTT	CASSFGTNGNTIYF
TRBV30	TRBD2	TRBJ2-1	TGTGCCTGGAGCCCGGGCGGGACTAGTTTCCACAATGAGCAGTTCTTC	CAWSPGGTSFHNEQFF
TRBV6-5	NA	TRBJ1-2	TGTGCCAGCAGTCGAGGTCCCTCCCATGGCTACACCTTC	CASSRGPSHGYTF
TRBV18	NA	TRBJ1-2	TGTGCCAGCTCACCTCTTGCCCAGGCCCATGGCTACACCTTC	CASSPLAQAHGYTF
TRBV4-2	NA	TRBJ2-3	TGTGCCAGCGCCAAGGCAGGGGATGGCACAGATACGCAGTATTTT	CASAKAGDGTDTQYF
TRBV7-2	NA	TRBJ2-1	TGTGCCTCCTGTGCGGGACCCTCCTACAATGAGCAGTTCTTC	CASCAGPSYNEQFF
TRBV6-5	TRBD2	TRBJ2-1	TGTGCCAGCAGCGTACCGGGACTAGCCGATGAGCAGTTCTTC	CASSVPGLADEQFF
TRBV5-5	NA	TRBJ2-2	TGTGCCAGCAGCTTGGCACAGGCGTTTGTCGGGGAGCTGTTTTTT	CASSLAQAFVGELFF
TRBV7-9	NA	TRBJ1-2	TGTGCCAGCAGCCACCCAATGTTGGCTTCCTATGGCTACACCTTC	CASSHPMLASYGYTF
TRBV5-5	NA	TRBJ2-7	TGTGCCAGCAGCTTAATTACGGGTGGGTTGCCCTACGAGCAGTACTTC	CASSLITGGLPYEQYF
TRBV7-2	NA	TRBJ2-5	TGTGCCAGCAGCTATATCGAAGGGGCCTGGGAGACCCAGTACTTC	CASSYIEGAWETQYF
TRBV4-2	NA	TRBJ1-5	TGTGCCAGCAGCCAAGACCCAGGCAATCAGCCCCAGCATTTT	CASSQDPGNQPQHF
TRBV30	TRBD2	TRBJ2-2	TGTGCCTGGACGACTAGCGGGAGGTCGGCCGGGGAGCTGTTTTTT	CAWTTSGRSAGELFF
TRBV9	NA	TRBJ1-3	TGTGCCAGCAGCGAACGACCGACGGGCTCTGGAAACACCATATATTTT	CASSERPTGSGNTIYF
TRBV27	TRBD1	TRBJ1-5	TGTGCCAGCAGTTCTAAGGACAGGGGGTATGGTCAGCCCCAGCATTTT	CASSSKDRGYGQPQHF
TRBV9	TRBD1	TRBJ1-3	TGTGCCAGCAGCGCAGAGGACAGGGGTATAGACACCATATATTTT	CASSAEDRGIDTIYF
TRBV2	NA	TRBJ1-5	TGTGCCAGCAGTGGCAGTACTAGCAATCAGCCCCAGCATTTT	CASSGSTSNQPQHF
TRBV4-3	NA	TRBJ1-1	TGCGCCAGCAGCCAGACATCCGCAGTCAACACTGAAGCTTTCTTT	CASSQTSAVNTEAFF
TRBV5-1	NA	TRBJ1-6	TGCGCCAGCAGCTTATCAGGCTCGGATAATTCACCCCTCCACTTT	CASSLSGSDNSPLHF